This TCR beta chain was captured by sequencing in a study of OX40 agonist ivuxolimab in advanced cancers. Turning to the study itself: Each patient was given ivuxolimab into a vein every 2 weeks, at 0.01 to 10 mg/kg.

The CDR3 is 14 residues long. The germline V gene encodes CDR1 SGHNT and CDR2 YYREEE (reference sequence). Trimming stripped 0 bases from V and 5 bases from J, with 12 bases between. Blood samples were obtained at baseline, cycle 4 day 1, and cycle 7 day 1. Broader study findings: Some patients who did not respond also had low normalized T-cell clonal expansion.

Using immunoSEQ multiplex PCR, the repertoire was profiled, and TCRdb retains in-frame clones only, with some absent. The profile shows 55,000 to 85,000 clones, about nine tenths of them singletons. Notes on this clone: Its target is unknown.

This clonotype was sampled from an adult with an advanced solid tumor such as melanoma, head and neck, liver or kidney cancer. The starting material was CD4+ or CD8+ T cells sorted from blood, obtained in a trial of the OX40 agonist ivuxolimab. V is TRBV5-4 and J is TRBJ2-7, with D tentatively TRBD1 or TRBD2 (5 bases each). The CDR3 nucleotides are TGTGCCAGCAGCTTGGCCAGGGAGTTCCACGAGCAGTACTTC. It codes for CASSLAREFHEQYF.